This TCR beta chain was recorded in a study of shared clonotypes between healthy human individuals. Background on the study: Per-donor plates numbered three CD4 naive, three CD4 memory, two CD8 naive and one CD8 memory.

V was cut by 6 bases and J by 4 bases, with 10 bases left in between. Germline V CDR1 and CDR2: SGDLS, YYNGEE. The CDR3 is 12 amino acids. Libraries were prepared by immunoSEQ multiplex PCR; TCRdb keeps only in-frame clonotypes and omits some of them. The repertoire consists of 2.3 million or so clones, with 93% occurring once and the leading ten covering 0.39%. Each of the donors was a healthy adult who was HIV-negative and had not had a recent acute infection or vaccination. Every donor, a Caucasian adult, lived in Nashville, Tennessee. Investigators divided CD4+ cells into CD45RA+ naive and CD45RA-negative memory subsets.

The material sequenced was naive CD4+ T cells from PBMCs. Subset: CD45RA+ positively selected. This sequence was found in a young man in good health. Some clones in this sample may be carry-over from other donors' samples. This chain links TRBV9 with TRBJ2-5, with D uncertain. Here the CDR3 DNA reads TGTGCCAGCAAAGGGTCGGGAGAGACCCAGTACTTC. Its translation is CASKGSGETQYF.